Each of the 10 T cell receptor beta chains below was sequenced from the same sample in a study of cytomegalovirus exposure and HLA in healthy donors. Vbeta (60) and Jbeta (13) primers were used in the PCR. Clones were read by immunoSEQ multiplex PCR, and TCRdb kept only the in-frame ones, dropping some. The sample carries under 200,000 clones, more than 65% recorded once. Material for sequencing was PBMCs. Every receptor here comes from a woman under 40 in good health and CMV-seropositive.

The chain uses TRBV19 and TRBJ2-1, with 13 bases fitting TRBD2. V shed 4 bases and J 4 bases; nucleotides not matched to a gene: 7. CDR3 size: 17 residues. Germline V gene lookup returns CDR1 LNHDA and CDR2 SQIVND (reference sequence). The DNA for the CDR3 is TGTGCCAGTAGTACCCGGACTAGCGGGGGCCCATACAATGAGCAGTTCTTC. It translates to CASSTRTSGGPYNEQFF. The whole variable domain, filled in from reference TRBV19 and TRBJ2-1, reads DGGITQSPKYLFRKEGQNVTLSCEQNLNHDAMYWYRQDPGQGLRLIYYSQIVNDFQKGDIAEGYSVSREKKESFPLTVTSAQKNPTAFYLCASSTRTSGGPYNEQFFGPGTRLTVL.

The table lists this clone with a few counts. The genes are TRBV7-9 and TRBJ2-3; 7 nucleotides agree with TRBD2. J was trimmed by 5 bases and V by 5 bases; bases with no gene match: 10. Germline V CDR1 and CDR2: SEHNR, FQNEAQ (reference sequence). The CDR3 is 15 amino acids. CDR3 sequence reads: CASSPNRGVQDTQYF. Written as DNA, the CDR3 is TGTGCCAGCAGCCCAAACCGGGGGGTTCAAGATACGCAGTATTTT.

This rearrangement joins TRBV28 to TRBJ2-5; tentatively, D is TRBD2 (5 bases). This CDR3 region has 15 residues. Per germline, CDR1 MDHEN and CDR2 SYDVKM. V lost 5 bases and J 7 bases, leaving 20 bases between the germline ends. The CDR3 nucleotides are TGTGCCAGCAGTACTTGGGCGGGCTTAGCTGGGACCCAGTACTTC. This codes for CASSTWAGLAGTQYF.

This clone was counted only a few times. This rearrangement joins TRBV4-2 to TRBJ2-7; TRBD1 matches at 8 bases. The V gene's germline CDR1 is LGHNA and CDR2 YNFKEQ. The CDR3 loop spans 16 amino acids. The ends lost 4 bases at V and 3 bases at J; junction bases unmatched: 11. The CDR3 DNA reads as TGTGCCAGCAGCCCCTCGACAGGGGTAAACATCTACGAGCAGTACTTC. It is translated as CASSPSTGVNIYEQYF.

For the CDR3, the DNA is TGCGCCAGCAGCTTGGGCCCCTCCGGGACTAGCGGGAGTGGAGAGCAGTTCTTC. Its protein product is CASSLGPSGTSGSGEQFF. This chain connects TRBV5-1 to TRBJ2-1, with 14 bases identical to TRBD2. CDR3 size: 18 residues. Germline CDR1 and CDR2: SGHRS and YFSETQ. Losses at the gene ends were 0 bases for V and 10 bases for J; bases not matched to a gene: 12. The entire variable domain, with the rest obtained from reference TRBV5-1 and TRBJ2-1, is as follows: KAGVTQTPRYLIKTRGQQVTLSCSPISGHRSVSWYQQTPGQGLQFLFEYFSETQRNKGNFPGRFSGRQFSNSRSEMNVSTLELGDSALYLCASSLGPSGTSGSGEQFFGPGTRLTVL.

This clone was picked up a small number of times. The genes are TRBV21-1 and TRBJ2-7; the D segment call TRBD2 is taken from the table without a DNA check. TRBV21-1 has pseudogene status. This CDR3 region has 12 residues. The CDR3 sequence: CASSNRDSEQYF. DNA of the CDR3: TGTGCCAGCAGCAACCGGGACTCCGAGCAGTACTTC.

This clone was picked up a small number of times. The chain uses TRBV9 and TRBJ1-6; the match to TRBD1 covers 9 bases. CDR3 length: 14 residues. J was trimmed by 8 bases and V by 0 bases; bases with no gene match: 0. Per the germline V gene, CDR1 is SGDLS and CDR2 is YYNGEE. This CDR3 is CASSVGTGDSPLHF. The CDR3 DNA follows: TGTGCCAGCAGCGTAGGGACAGGGGATTCACCCCTCCACTTT.

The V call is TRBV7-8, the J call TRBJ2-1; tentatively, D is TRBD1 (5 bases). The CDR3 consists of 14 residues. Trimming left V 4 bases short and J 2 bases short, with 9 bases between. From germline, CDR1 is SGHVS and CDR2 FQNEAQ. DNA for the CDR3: TGTGCCAGCAGCTCTACAGGACCCTACAATGAGCAGTTCTTC. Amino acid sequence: CASSSTGPYNEQFF.

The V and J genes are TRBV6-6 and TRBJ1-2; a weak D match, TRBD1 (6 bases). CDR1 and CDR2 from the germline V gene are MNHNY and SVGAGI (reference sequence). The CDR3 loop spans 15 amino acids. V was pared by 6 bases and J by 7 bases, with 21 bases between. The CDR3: CASSLGKGGAGGYTF. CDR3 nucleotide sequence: TGTGCCAGCAGCCTCGGGAAGGGGGGGGCAGGTGGCTACACCTTC.

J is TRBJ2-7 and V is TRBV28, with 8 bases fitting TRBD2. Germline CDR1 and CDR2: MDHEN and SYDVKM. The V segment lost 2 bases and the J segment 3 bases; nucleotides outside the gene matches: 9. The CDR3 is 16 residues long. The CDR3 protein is CASSLEVGLVHYEQYF. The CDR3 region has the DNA TGTGCCAGCAGTTTAGAGGTGGGACTAGTCCACTACGAGCAGTACTTC.